The present T cell receptor beta chain was sequenced within a study of blood T cells in healthy people across ages. Study at large: Through template switching, about one barcoded beta molecule was captured per two T cells, as measured in model experiments.

This clonotype was detected a few times. Using a J-beta primer mix together with a sample-barcoded 5' primer, a second PCR was run for about 7 to 12 cycles. TCRdb re-called the 5' RACE reads through MiXCR, storing one row per CDR3 protein. The table lists about 2 million distinct CDR3 sequences, around half of them singletons, with approximately 2.1% in the top ten. From germline, CDR1 is SGHKS and CDR2 YYEKEE (reference sequence). V lost 4 bases to trimming and J lost 7 bases; unmatched junction nucleotides: 12. This CDR3 region has 15 residues. The sequencing input was blood. This clonotype originated in a woman in her thirties or forties in good health. The V call is TRBV5-5, the J call TRBJ2-3; 7 nucleotides agree with TRBD2. The CDR3 protein is CASSRLTGGPYTQYF. In DNA, the CDR3 is TGTGCCAGCAGCAGACTAACGGGGGGACCGTATACGCAGTATTTT.